The text below deals with one T cell receptor (beta chain). The CDR3 contains 15 residues. Trimming removed 4 bases from V and 0 bases from J; junction bases left unmatched: 6. Germline lookup yields CDR1 SGDLS and CDR2 YYNGEE. Original handling: Reference gene primer amplification yielded estimated nucleated cell counts. Measured with immunoSEQ multiplex PCR; TCRdb has only the in-frame clones, and not every one. V, J and clone size are taken as reported in that table, and D and trimming were inferred from the DNA itself. The data show about 160,000 clones, around 84% seen once. The data are from a study of blood T cell repertoires in COVID-19. Study at large: Acute and convalescent COVID-19 samples came from the United States, Italy and Spain. T cells, B-cell-depleted T cells, or PBMCs provided the cDNA or gDNA that served as material.

The sequencing sample was made of peripheral blood. The clonotype comes from a woman of 80 years or more with acute or convalescent COVID-19. The chain combines TRBV9 with TRBJ1-1, with 7 bases identical to TRBD1. The CDR3 loop is CASSPRQGLNTEAFF. For the CDR3, the DNA is TGTGCCAGCAGCCCCCGACAGGGTTTGAACACTGAAGCTTTCTTT.